Described below is a single T cell receptor (beta chain) sequence and its context. The antigen remains unidentified. This entry belongs to a study of OX40 agonist ivuxolimab in advanced cancers. Study conclusions and caveats: Both blood CD4+ and CD8+ T cells showed clonal growth by week 6 at 0.1 to 3.0 mg/kg.

Some clones are missing from TCRdb's copy, which holds only in-frame ones; the method was immunoSEQ multiplex PCR. The sample consists of 65,000 to 90,000 clones, about 94% of them appearing once. Germline V gene sequence: CDR1 SGHTA, CDR2 FQGNSA. Trimming removed 0 bases from V and 2 bases from J, with 7 bases in between. The CDR3 is made up of 14 amino acids. Patients were ruled out by autoimmune disease history or systemic immunosuppression. Peripheral blood came from all dose cohorts at three timepoints. This clonotype was obtained from an adult with an advanced solid tumor such as melanoma, head and neck, liver or kidney cancer. Source: CD4+ or CD8+ T cells sorted from blood, taken in a trial of the OX40 agonist ivuxolimab. V is TRBV7-2 and J is TRBJ1-2, with D hard to call. CDR3 loop: CASSLAGMNYGYTF. The CDR3 nucleotides are TGTGCCAGCAGCTTAGCAGGAATGAACTATGGCTACACCTTC.